A single TCR beta chain is shown here with its context. This clonotype showed up just a few times. Its cognate antigen has yet to be identified. No much larger clone exists at a distance of one base, and base qualities are not known. The time point tag for this specimen amounts to: approximately 47 days after influenza vaccine administration. This sample is drawn from a study of response to subunit inactivated influenza vaccine listed by TCRdb under 2018. Context from the whole study: Deep quantitative profiling of the T cell receptor repertoire was used in the study to follow responses to a trivalent subunit inactivated influenza vaccine.

According to the germline V gene, CDR1 reads SGHDT and CDR2 reads YYEEEE. Trimming takes 2 bases off V and 7 bases off J; junction bases not matched to a gene: 4. Counted from cysteine to phenylalanine, this CDR3 has 14 amino acids. This entry keeps only the CDR3 DNA: 42 bases, framed from base 1. General conclusions and limits of the study: The authors suggested that each seasonal influenza vaccination may recruit only a limited number of new T cells.

Libraries were made using RT-PCR. Sequencing was carried out with an Illumina HiSeq 2500. TCRdb trimmed the raw reads at Q25, called clones with MiXCR and kept productive beta chains. Identical CDR3 proteins give one entry, which carries the most common genes and DNA. A total of hundreds of thousands of distinct CDR3 sequences appear in this sample, roughly 13% of them only once. The ten biggest clones cover about an eighth of the sample. The sequenced sample was PBMCs from blood, obtained about 40 days after vaccination. The receptor comes from a man aged 50 or older who received an inactivated influenza vaccine. Donor details come from another sample of the same person, matched by shared clones. The chain uses TRBV5-6 and TRBJ1-4, with 8 bases matching TRBD1. The CDR3 protein is CASSFGTGGEKLFF. The DNA sequence follows: TGTGCCAGCAGCTTCGGGACAGGAGGTGAAAAACTGTTTTTT.